One and the same sample provided the 9 T cell receptor beta chains below, sequenced in a study of OX40 agonist ivuxolimab in advanced cancers. Sequenced by immunoSEQ multiplex PCR; TCRdb stores in-frame clones only, minus some. The top ten clones hold about 9.4% of a sample with around 30,000 clones, roughly nine tenths of them seen once. Sequencing used CD4+ or CD8+ T cells sorted from blood, obtained in a trial of the OX40 agonist ivuxolimab. The receptors derive from an adult with an advanced solid tumor such as melanoma, head and neck, liver or kidney cancer.

This chain's CDR3 is CASLTAGNTGNTIYF. The CDR3 bases are TGTGCCTCGCTCACTGCAGGGAACACGGGAAACACCATATATTTT. The chain has TRBV30 and TRBJ1-3; possibly TRBD1 for D (5 bases). Per the germline V gene, CDR1 is GTSNPN and CDR2 is SVGIG (reference sequence). Trimming took off 7 bases at V and 4 bases at J, with 20 bases between the two ends. The length of the CDR3 is 15 residues.

The chain is built from TRBV27 and TRBJ2-3, with D perhaps TRBD1 or TRBD2 (5 bases each). CDR3 size: 21 residues. The germline gives CDR1 MNHEY, CDR2 SMNVEV (reference sequence). Trimming stripped 4 bases from V and 0 bases from J, with 29 bases between. CDR3 DNA: TGTGCCAGCAGTTCAGACCAGGGCTTCCTAGCCCCGAGTGCTAGCACAGATACGCAGTATTTT. Translated, it gives CASSSDQGFLAPSASTDTQYF.

This chain links TRBV7-9 with TRBJ2-1, with D possibly TRBD1 on 5 matching bases. Per germline, CDR1 SEHNR and CDR2 FQNEAQ (reference sequence). V was trimmed by 8 bases and J by 6 bases, leaving 5 bases between them. This CDR3 is 10 amino acids long. Written as DNA, the CDR3 is TGTGCCAGCCAGGGCAATGAGCAGTTCTTC. Its translation is CASQGNEQFF. Based on the CDR3 plus reference TRBV7-9 and TRBJ2-1, the full variable domain is DTGVSQNPRHKITKRGQNVTFRCDPISEHNRLYWYRQTLGQGPEFLTYFQNEAQLEKSRLLSDRFSAERPKGSFSTLEIQRTEQGDSAMYLCASQGNEQFFGPGTRLTVL.

This clone was observed once. The V gene is TRBV9, the J gene TRBJ2-7; the D is unclear. The CDR3 has 14 amino acids. In germline, CDR1 is SGDLS, CDR2 YYNGEE. V was shortened by 0 bases and J by 1 base, with 8 bases between the two germline ends. CDR3 nucleotide sequence: TGTGCCAGCAGCGTAGCCATCTCATCCTACGAGCAGTACTTC. Translation: CASSVAISSYEQYF.

This rearrangement joins TRBV19 to TRBJ2-7; TRBD2 might be the D (5 bases). CDR3 length: 13 residues. Germline assignment: CDR1 LNHDA and CDR2 SQIVND (reference sequence). Trimming took 3 bases from V and 4 from J, leaving 10 bases between them. The CDR3 nucleotides are TGTGCCAGTAGTATCTCTCGAGGGTACGAGCAGTACTTC. Translating gives CASSISRGYEQYF. The entire variable domain, with the rest obtained from reference TRBV19 and TRBJ2-7, is as follows: DGGITQSPKYLFRKEGQNVTLSCEQNLNHDAMYWYRQDPGQGLRLIYYSQIVNDFQKGDIAEGYSVSREKKESFPLTVTSAQKNPTAFYLCASSISRGYEQYFGPGTRLTVT.

V usage is TRBV30 and J usage is TRBJ1-1, with 9 bases aligning to TRBD1. The V and J ends lost 3 bases and 3 bases, in that order; junction bases with no gene match: 2. Per germline, CDR1 GTSNPN and CDR2 SVGIG (reference sequence). The CDR3 is 13 amino acids. The CDR3 region has the DNA TGTGCCTGGAGGGGGACAGGGTACACTGAAGCTTTCTTT. This encodes CAWRGTGYTEAFF. Using reference TRBV30 and TRBJ1-1 for the parts outside the CDR3, the full variable domain is SQTIHQWPATLVQPVGSPLSLECTVEGTSNPNLYWYRQAAGRGLQLLFYSVGIGQISSEVPQNLSASRPQDRQFILSSKKLLLSDSGFYLCAWRGTGYTEAFFGQGTRLTVV.

This chain joins TRBV7-6 and TRBJ1-2; 8 bases line up with TRBD1. The length of the CDR3 is 12 residues. The V gene end was trimmed by 6 bases and the J gene end by 8 bases; junction bases not matched to a gene: 5. Germline loops: CDR1 SGHVS, CDR2 FNYEAQ. This CDR3 reads CASSPTGEGYTF. CDR3 DNA: TGTGCCAGCAGTCCGACAGGGGAGGGCTACACCTTC.

This rearrangement joins TRBV6-5 to TRBJ1-1; a weak D match, TRBD1 (5 bases). This CDR3 region has 11 residues. The V end lost 4 bases, the J end lost 7 bases, and 7 bases lay between the germline ends. Germline V gene data show CDR1 as MNHEY and CDR2 as SVGAGI. CDR3 in amino acids: CASSFGGEAFF. Here the CDR3 DNA reads TGTGCCAGCAGTTTCGGGGGTGAAGCTTTCTTT.

The rearrangement uses TRBV6-6 and TRBJ2-2; the D call may be TRBD1 or TRBD2 (5 bases each). The ends were cut back, 5 bases at V and 6 bases at J, with 13 bases in the middle. Germline CDR1 and CDR2: MNHNY and SVGAGI (reference sequence). The CDR3 has 14 amino acids. In nucleotides, the CDR3 is TGTGCCAGCAGTACTTGGGACCGCCCCGGGGAGCTGTTTTTT. The encoded protein is CASSTWDRPGELFF.